This T cell receptor beta chain is drawn from a study of blood T cell repertoires in COVID-19. Overall study: T cells, B-cell-depleted T cells, or PBMCs provided the cDNA or gDNA that served as material.

V lost 6 bases, J lost 9 bases, and 17 bases lay in between. The CDR3 totals 13 residues. Per the original data handling: The authors estimated nucleated cell counts from reference gene primer amplification. Assay: immunoSEQ multiplex PCR; the TCRdb copy retains only in-frame clones and omits some. V, J and clone size derive from that table, while D and trimming were established from the DNA sequence. This table has some 200,000 clones, 84% appearing once. Sequencing used peripheral blood. The chain couples TRBV12-3 or TRBV12-4 to TRBJ2-5; perhaps TRBD1 as D (6 bases). The TCR comes from a woman older than 75 with COVID-19, enrolled during active disease. CDR3 in amino acids: CASRPNLQGSQYF. The CDR3, as DNA: TGTGCCAGCAGACCCAACCTACAGGGTTCCCAGTACTTC.